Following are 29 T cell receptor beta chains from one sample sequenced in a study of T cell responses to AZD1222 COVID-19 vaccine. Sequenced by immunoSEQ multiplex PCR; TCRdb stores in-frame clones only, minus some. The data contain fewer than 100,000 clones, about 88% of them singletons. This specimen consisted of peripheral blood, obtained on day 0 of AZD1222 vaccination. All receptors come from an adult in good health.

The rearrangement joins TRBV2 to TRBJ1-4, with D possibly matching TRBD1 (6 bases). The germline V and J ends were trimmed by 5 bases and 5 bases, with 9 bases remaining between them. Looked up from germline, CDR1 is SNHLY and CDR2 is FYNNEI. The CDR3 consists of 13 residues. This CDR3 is CASSRDMNEKLFF. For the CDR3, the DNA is TGTGCCAGCAGTCGGGACATGAATGAAAAACTGTTTTTT.

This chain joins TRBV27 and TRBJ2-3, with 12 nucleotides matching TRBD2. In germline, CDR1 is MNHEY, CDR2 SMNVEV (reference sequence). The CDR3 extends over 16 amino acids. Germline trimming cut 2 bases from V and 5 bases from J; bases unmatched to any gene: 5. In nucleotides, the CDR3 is TGTGCCAGCAGTTTAAAACTAGCGGGGGGTATAGATACGCAGTATTTT. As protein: CASSLKLAGGIDTQYF.

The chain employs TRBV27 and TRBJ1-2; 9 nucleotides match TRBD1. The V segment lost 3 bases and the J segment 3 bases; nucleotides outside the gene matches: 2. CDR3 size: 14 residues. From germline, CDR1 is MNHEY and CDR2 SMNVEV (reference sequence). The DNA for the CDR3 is TGTGCCAGCAGTTTCCGGGACAGGGACTATGGCTACACCTTC. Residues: CASSFRDRDYGYTF.

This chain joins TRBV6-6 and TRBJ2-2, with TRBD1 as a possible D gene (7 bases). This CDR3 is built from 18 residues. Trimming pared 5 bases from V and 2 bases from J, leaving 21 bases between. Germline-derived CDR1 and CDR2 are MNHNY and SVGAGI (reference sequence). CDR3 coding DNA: TGTGCCAGCAGTCCGCGTTCCGCAGGGGGGACCAACACCGGGGAGCTGTTTTTT. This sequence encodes CASSPRSAGGTNTGELFF.

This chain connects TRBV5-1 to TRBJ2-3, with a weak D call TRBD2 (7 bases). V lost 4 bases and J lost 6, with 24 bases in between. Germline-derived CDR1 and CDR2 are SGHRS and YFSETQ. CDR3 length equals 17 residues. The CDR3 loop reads CASSPGTGGASGDTQYF. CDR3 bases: TGCGCCAGCAGCCCGGGGACTGGGGGGGCGAGCGGGGATACGCAGTATTTT.

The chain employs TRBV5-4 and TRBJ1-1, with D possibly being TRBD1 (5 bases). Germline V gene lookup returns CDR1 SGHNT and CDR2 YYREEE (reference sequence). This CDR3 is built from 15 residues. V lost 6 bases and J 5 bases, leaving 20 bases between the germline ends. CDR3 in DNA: TGTGCCAGCACCCGAGGGGTTTTGGCGGGGACTGAAGCTTTCTTT. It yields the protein CASTRGVLAGTEAFF.

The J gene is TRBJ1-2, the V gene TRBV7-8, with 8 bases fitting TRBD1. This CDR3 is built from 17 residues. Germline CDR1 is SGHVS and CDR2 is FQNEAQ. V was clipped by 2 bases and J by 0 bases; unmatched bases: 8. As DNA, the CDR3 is TGTGCCAGCAGCTTACGGGACAGGTTTCAAGCTAACTATGGCTACACCTTC. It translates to CASSLRDRFQANYGYTF.

The CDR3 DNA is TGTGCCAGCAGCTTAGTAGTTAGGGAGACCCAGTACTTC. Encoded protein: CASSLVVRETQYF. The J gene is TRBJ2-5, the V gene TRBV7-2, with no clear D. The CDR3 is 13 amino acids. From germline, CDR1 is SGHTA and CDR2 FQGNSA. Trimming left V 1 base short and J 5 bases short, with 8 bases between.

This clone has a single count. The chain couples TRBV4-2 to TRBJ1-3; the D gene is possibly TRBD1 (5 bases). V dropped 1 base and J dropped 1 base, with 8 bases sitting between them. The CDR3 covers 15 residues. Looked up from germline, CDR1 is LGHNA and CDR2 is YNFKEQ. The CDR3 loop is CASSQATDSGNTIYF. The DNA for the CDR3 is TGTGCCAGCAGCCAAGCGACAGATTCTGGAAACACCATATATTTT.

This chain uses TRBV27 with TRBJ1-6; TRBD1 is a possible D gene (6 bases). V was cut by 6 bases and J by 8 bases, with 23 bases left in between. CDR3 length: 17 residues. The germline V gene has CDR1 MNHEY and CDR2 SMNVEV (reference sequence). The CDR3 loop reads CASSPYSIQGNDSPLHF. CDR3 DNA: TGTGCCAGCAGCCCCTACTCTATCCAGGGGAATGATTCACCCCTCCACTTT.

CDR3 sequence: CASSFGTREPQHF. In DNA, the CDR3 is TGTGCCAGCAGCTTCGGTACGAGGGAGCCCCAGCATTTT. V is TRBV7-9 and J is TRBJ1-5; no clear D. Germline CDR1 reads SEHNR; CDR2 reads FQNEAQ (reference sequence). The CDR3 is 13 amino acids. Trimming shortened V by 3 bases and J by 8 bases, and 11 bases separated the two germline ends. Combining the CDR3 with reference TRBV7-9 and TRBJ1-5 gives the whole variable domain DTGVSQNPRHKITKRGQNVTFRCDPISEHNRLYWYRQTLGQGPEFLTYFQNEAQLEKSRLLSDRFSAERPKGSFSTLEIQRTEQGDSAMYLCASSFGTREPQHFGDGTRLSIL.

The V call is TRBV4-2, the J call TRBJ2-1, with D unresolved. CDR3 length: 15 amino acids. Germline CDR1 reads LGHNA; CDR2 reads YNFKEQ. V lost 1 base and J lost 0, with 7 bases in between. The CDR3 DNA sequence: TGTGCCAGCAGCCAAGTGGCGACCTCCTACAATGAGCAGTTCTTC. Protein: CASSQVATSYNEQFF.

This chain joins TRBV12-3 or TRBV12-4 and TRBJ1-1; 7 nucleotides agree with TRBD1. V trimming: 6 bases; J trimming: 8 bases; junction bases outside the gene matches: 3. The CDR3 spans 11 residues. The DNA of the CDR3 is TGTGCCAGCAGCCGGGACAGCGAAGCTTTCTTT. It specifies CASSRDSEAFF.

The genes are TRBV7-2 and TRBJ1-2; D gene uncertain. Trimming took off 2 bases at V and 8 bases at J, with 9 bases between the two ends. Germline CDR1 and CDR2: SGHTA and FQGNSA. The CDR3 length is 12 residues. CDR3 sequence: CASSLTGSGYTF. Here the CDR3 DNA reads TGTGCCAGCAGCTTAACGGGTTCGGGCTACACCTTC.

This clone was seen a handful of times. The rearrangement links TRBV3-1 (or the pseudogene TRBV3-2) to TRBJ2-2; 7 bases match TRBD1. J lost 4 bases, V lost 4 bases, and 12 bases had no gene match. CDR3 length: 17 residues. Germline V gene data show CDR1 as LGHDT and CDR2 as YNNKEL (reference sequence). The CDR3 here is CASSLFEGARGTGELFF. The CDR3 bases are TGTGCCAGCAGCCTCTTTGAGGGGGCTAGGGGCACCGGGGAGCTGTTTTTT.

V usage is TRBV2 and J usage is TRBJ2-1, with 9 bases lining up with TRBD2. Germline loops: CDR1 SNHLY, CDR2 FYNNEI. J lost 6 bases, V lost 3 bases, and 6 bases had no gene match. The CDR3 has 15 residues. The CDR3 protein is CASSDRLADLNEQFF. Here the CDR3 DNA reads TGTGCCAGCAGTGATCGACTAGCGGACCTCAATGAGCAGTTCTTC.

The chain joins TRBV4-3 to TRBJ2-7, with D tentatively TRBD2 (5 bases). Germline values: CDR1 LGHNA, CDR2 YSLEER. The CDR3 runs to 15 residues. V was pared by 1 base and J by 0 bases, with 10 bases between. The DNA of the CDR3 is TGCGCCAGCAGCCAAGTCGCAGGAGGCTCCTACGAGCAGTACTTC. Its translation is CASSQVAGGSYEQYF.

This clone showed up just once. CDR3 sequence (DNA): TGTGCCAGCAGTTACTCGACGGGACTAGCCGGGGAGCTGTTTTTT. Translation gives CASSYSTGLAGELFF. V usage is TRBV6-5 and J usage is TRBJ2-2; 8 nucleotides match TRBD2. The trim removed 0 bases at V and 6 bases at J, leaving 3 bases unmatched. Germline CDR1 and CDR2: MNHEY and SVGAGI. This CDR3 contains 15 residues.

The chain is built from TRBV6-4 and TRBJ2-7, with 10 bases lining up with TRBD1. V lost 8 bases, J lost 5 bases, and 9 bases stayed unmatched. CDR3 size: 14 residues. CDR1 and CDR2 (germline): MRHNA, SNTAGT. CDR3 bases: TGTGCCAGCCCTGACAGGGGGCTTCAGGACGAGCAGTACTTC. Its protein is CASPDRGLQDEQYF.

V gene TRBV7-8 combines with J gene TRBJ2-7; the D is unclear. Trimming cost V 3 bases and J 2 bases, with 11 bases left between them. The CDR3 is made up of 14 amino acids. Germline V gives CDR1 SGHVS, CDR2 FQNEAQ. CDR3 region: CASSLASKPYEQYF. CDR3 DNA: TGTGCCAGCAGCTTGGCCTCAAAGCCCTACGAGCAGTACTTC.

The DNA for the CDR3 is TGTGCCAGTATTCCTGAGGGAACAGATACGCAGTATTTT. Translation: CASIPEGTDTQYF. The chain recombines TRBV19 with TRBJ2-3; maybe TRBD2 (5 bases). The CDR3 runs to 13 residues. Trimming left V 7 bases short and J 3 bases short, with 11 bases between. Germline lookup yields CDR1 LNHDA and CDR2 SQIVND (reference sequence).

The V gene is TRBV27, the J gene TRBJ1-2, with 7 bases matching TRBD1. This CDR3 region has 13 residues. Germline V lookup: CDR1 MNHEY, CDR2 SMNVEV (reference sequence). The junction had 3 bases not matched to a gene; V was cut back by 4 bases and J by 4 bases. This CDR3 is CASSSTGVYGYTF. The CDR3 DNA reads TGTGCCAGCAGTTCCACAGGGGTCTATGGCTACACCTTC.

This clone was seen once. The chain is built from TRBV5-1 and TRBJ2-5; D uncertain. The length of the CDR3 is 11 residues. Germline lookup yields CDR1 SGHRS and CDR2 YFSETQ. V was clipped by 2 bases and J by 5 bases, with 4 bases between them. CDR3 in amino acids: CASSFAETQYF. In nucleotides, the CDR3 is TGCGCCAGCAGCTTCGCTGAGACCCAGTACTTC. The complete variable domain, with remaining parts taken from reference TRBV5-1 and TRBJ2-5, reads KAGVTQTPRYLIKTRGQQVTLSCSPISGHRSVSWYQQTPGQGLQFLFEYFSETQRNKGNFPGRFSGRQFSNSRSEMNVSTLELGDSALYLCASSFAETQYFGPGTRLLVL.

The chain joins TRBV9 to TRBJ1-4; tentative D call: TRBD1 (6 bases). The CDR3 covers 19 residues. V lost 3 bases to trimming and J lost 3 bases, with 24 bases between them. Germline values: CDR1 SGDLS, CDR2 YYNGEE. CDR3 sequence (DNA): TGTGCCAGCAGCGGGAGTCCGGGCAGCCTGGGACATGCTAATGAAAAACTGTTTTTT. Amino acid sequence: CASSGSPGSLGHANEKLFF.

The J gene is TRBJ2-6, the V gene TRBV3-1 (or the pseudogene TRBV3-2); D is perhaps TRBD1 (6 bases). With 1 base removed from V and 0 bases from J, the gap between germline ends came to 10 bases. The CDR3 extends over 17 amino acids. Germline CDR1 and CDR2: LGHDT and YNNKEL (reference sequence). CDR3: CASSQGQASSGANVLTF. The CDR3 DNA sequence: TGTGCCAGCAGCCAAGGACAGGCGAGCTCTGGGGCCAACGTCCTGACTTTC.

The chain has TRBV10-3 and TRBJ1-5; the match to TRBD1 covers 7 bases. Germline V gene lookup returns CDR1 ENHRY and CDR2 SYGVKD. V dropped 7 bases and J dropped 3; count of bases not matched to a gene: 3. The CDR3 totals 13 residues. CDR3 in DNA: TGTGCCATCAAGGGACAGTACAATCAGCCCCAGCATTTT. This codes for CAIKGQYNQPQHF.

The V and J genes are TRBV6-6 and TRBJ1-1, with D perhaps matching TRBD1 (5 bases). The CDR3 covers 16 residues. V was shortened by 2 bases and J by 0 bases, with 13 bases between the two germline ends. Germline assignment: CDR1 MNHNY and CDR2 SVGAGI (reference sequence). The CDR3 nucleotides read TGTGCCAGCAGTTACCCTCGGGGCAGTATGAACACTGAAGCTTTCTTT. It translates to CASSYPRGSMNTEAFF.

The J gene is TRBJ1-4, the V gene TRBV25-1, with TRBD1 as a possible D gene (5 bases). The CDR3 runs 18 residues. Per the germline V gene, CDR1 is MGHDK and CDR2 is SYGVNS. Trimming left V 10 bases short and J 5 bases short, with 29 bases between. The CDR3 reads CAIRSPGLTPNLNEKLFF. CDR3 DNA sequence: TGTGCCATCCGGAGTCCAGGGTTAACCCCTAATCTGAATGAAAAACTGTTTTTT.

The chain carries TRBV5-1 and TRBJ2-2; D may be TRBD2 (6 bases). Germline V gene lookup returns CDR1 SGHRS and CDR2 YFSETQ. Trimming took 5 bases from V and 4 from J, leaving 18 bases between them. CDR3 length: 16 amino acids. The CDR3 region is CASSYAPGLSTGELFF. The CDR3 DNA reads TGCGCCAGCAGTTATGCCCCGGGACTGAGCACCGGGGAGCTGTTTTTT.